This T cell receptor (beta chain) was documented in a study of CD8 T cells in Susac syndrome. The T cells that were sequenced for TCR beta were CD8+ and CD4+ cells from blood. The CDR3 spans 15 residues. J was trimmed by 2 bases and V by 6 bases; bases with no gene match: 6. CDR1 and CDR2 from the germline V gene are MRHNA and SNTAGT. Random hexamers served to reverse transcribe about 0.5 to 1 ug RNA. Coverage of TCR beta CDR3 amplification by immunoSEQ multiplex PCR extended to 54 Vbeta and 13 Jbeta. TCRdb independently ran MiXCR on the immunoSEQ multiplex PCR reads; one entry per CDR3 protein. Altogether more than 200,000 distinct CDR3 sequences are present, 93% being singletons, with the ten largest covering about 0.071%.

Specimen: CD4+ T cells from PBMCs. The receptor comes from a human donor with multiple sclerosis. The chain links TRBV6-4 to TRBJ2-1; TRBD1 agrees at 8 bases. This CDR3 reads CASSGQGAAYNEQFF. The CDR3 bases are TGTGCCAGCAGCGGACAGGGAGCGGCCTACAATGAGCAGTTCTTC.